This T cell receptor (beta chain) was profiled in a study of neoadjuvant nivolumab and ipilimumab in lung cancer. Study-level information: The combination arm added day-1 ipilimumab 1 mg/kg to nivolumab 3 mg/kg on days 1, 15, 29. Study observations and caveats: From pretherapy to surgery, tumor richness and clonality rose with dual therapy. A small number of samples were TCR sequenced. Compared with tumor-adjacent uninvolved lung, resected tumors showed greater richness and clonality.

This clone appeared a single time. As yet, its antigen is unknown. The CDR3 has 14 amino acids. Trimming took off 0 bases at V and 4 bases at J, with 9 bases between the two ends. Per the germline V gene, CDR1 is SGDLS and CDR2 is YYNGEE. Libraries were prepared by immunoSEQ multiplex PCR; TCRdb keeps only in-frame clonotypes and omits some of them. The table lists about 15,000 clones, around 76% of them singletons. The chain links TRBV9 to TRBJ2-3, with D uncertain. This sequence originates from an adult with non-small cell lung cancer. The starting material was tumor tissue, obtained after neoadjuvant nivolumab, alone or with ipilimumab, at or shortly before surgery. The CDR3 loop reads CASSVGLMADTQYF. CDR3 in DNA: TGTGCCAGCAGCGTAGGCTTGATGGCAGATACGCAGTATTTT.